The 24 T cell receptor beta chains below come from one sample, sequenced in a study of T cells in Graves' hyperthyroidism and ophthalmopathy. It was RNA transcripts that yielded the amplified TCR beta CDR3 regions. Primed by the HTBI set, a first-round RT-PCR was run on the TCR CDR3. TCRdb re-derived calls from the multiplex PCR reads in MiXCR, one entry per CDR3 protein. There are 600,000 or so distinct CDR3 sequences in the sample; 15% to 20% occur only once, and 3.8% lies in the top ten. Sequencing was carried out using blood. Receptors were obtained from a young woman with Graves' hyperthyroidism.

The sample holds many counts of this clonotype. This sequence joins TRBV7-2 and TRBJ2-3; D is ambiguous. The CDR3 covers 14 residues. Germline V gene sequence: CDR1 SGHTA, CDR2 FQGNSA. Trimming removed 5 bases at V and 3 bases at J, with 12 bases between. The CDR3 region is CASSPVGSTDTQYF. For the CDR3, the DNA is TGTGCCAGCAGCCCTGTGGGTAGTACAGATACGCAGTATTTT.

This clonotype was recorded many times. CDR3 amino acids: CASSTPGTGRWNGNTIYF. CDR3 nucleotide sequence: TGTGCCAGTAGTACGCCCGGGACAGGGAGATGGAACGGAAACACCATATATTTT. The V call is TRBV19, the J call TRBJ1-3; TRBD1 matches at 9 bases. V shed 4 bases and J 4 bases; nucleotides not matched to a gene: 14. Per the germline V gene, CDR1 is LNHDA and CDR2 is SQIVND (reference sequence). The CDR3 length is 18 residues.

The sample holds a few counts of this clonotype. This chain connects TRBV4-2 to TRBJ2-1, with 15 bases fitting TRBD2. V gave up 5 bases and J gave up 8 bases; unmatched junction bases: 7. CDR3 length: 16 amino acids. CDR1 and CDR2 (germline): LGHNA, YNFKEQ. For the CDR3, the DNA is TGTGCCAGCAGCTGGGGGACTAGCGGGAGGTTGGATGAGCAGTTCTTC. Protein sequence: CASSWGTSGRLDEQFF.

This clonotype was detected ten times or more. The chain uses TRBV7-2 and TRBJ2-7, with 9 bases aligning to TRBD2. The ends lost 2 bases at V and 3 bases at J; junction bases unmatched: 5. The CDR3 is made up of 15 amino acids. Germline lookup yields CDR1 SGHTA and CDR2 FQGNSA. The CDR3 DNA is TGTGCCAGCAGCTTAACTAGCGGGCTAGACTACGAGCAGTACTTC. The encoded protein is CASSLTSGLDYEQYF.

This clonotype was seen repeatedly, ten times or more. The chain couples TRBV28 to TRBJ2-5; tentative D call: TRBD1 (6 bases). Per germline, CDR1 MDHEN and CDR2 SYDVKM. This CDR3 contains 14 residues. Trimming left V 4 bases short and J 3 bases short, with 12 bases between. The CDR3 nucleotides read TGTGCCAGCAGTTCGAGGGGGATCAAAGAGACCCAGTACTTC. Its translation: CASSSRGIKETQYF. The complete variable domain, with remaining parts taken from reference TRBV28 and TRBJ2-5, reads DVKVTQSSRYLVKRTGEKVFLECVQDMDHENMFWYRQDPGLGLRLIYFSYDVKMKEKGDIPEGYSVSREKKERFSLILESASTNQTSMYLCASSSRGIKETQYFGPGTRLLVL.

This clonotype was seen repeatedly, ten times or more. The gene calls are TRBV30 and TRBJ1-5; no firm D call. This CDR3 contains 13 residues. Germline V gene data show CDR1 as GTSNPN and CDR2 as SVGIG (reference sequence). Trimming removed 2 bases from V and 2 bases from J, with 7 bases in between. Here the CDR3 DNA reads TGTGCCTGGAGTCCCGGTGGCAATCAGCCCCAGCATTTT. Its protein product is CAWSPGGNQPQHF.

The rearrangement joins TRBV28 to TRBJ2-1; 8 positions agree with TRBD1. CDR3 length equals 15 residues. Germline V gives CDR1 MDHEN, CDR2 SYDVKM. The V gene end was trimmed by 6 bases and the J gene end by 3 bases; junction bases not matched to a gene: 7. The CDR3 coding sequence is TGTGCCAGCAGCCAGACAGGGGAAAACTACAATGAGCAGTTCTTC. It specifies CASSQTGENYNEQFF.

This clonotype has at least ten counts. The chain joins TRBV7-9 to TRBJ2-7; 7 nucleotides align to TRBD1. The CDR3 has 15 residues. Germline CDR1 SEHNR, CDR2 FQNEAQ (reference sequence). The trim removed 4 bases at V and 5 bases at J, leaving 11 bases unmatched. Here the CDR3 reads CASSSRTGARDEQYF. In DNA, the CDR3 is TGTGCCAGCAGCTCGCGGACAGGAGCACGAGACGAGCAGTACTTC.

This clonotype has just a few counts. The V call is TRBV20-1, the J call TRBJ2-5, with TRBD2 matching over 11 bases. V shed 0 bases and J 2 bases; nucleotides not matched to a gene: 5. CDR1 is DFQATT and CDR2 is SNEGSKA in the germline V gene (reference sequence). The CDR3 consists of 16 residues. In DNA, the CDR3 is TGCAGTGCTAGAGATCAACTAGCGGGAGATCAAGAGACCCAGTACTTC. Translation: CSARDQLAGDQETQYF.

This clonotype was seen ten or more times. The chain combines TRBV7-2 with TRBJ2-1; D unresolved. The CDR3 runs to 17 residues. With 1 base removed from V and 0 bases from J, the gap between germline ends came to 13 bases. CDR1 is SGHTA, CDR2 FQGNSA, per germline. The CDR3 protein is CASSLELGRSSYNEQFF. The CDR3 DNA reads TGTGCCAGCAGCTTAGAACTCGGTAGGAGCTCCTACAATGAGCAGTTCTTC.

The J gene is TRBJ2-7, the V gene TRBV20-1, with D possibly being TRBD2 (6 bases). V dropped 6 bases and J dropped 2 bases, with 17 bases sitting between them. The CDR3 contains 14 residues. CDR1 and CDR2 (germline): DFQATT, SNEGSKA (reference sequence). DNA for the CDR3: TGCAGTGCCCATCTAGAATTAGCGGCCTACGAGCAGTACTTC. As protein: CSAHLELAAYEQYF.

Many counts were recorded for this clonotype. The chain has TRBV27 and TRBJ2-3; TRBD2 aligns across 10 bases. V gave up 3 bases and J gave up 7 bases; unmatched junction bases: 13. CDR1 and CDR2 from the germline V gene are MNHEY and SMNVEV (reference sequence). The CDR3 contains 17 residues. Here the CDR3 DNA reads TGTGCCAGCAGTTTCCTTCTAAGCGGGAGGGCCGGGTATACGCAGTATTTT. Translated: CASSFLLSGRAGYTQYF.

The gene calls are TRBV7-2 and TRBJ2-7; D is unclear. Germline CDR1 and CDR2: SGHTA and FQGNSA. V was cut by 5 bases and J by 3 bases, with 14 bases left in between. The CDR3 sequence is 14 residues long. The CDR3 reads CASSDPGRGYEQYF. The CDR3 bases are TGTGCCAGCAGCGACCCCGGACGAGGCTACGAGCAGTACTTC. Complete variable domain (other parts from reference TRBV7-2 and TRBJ2-7): GAGVSQSPSNKVTEKGKDVELRCDPISGHTALYWYRQSLGQGLEFLIYFQGNSAPDKSGLPSDRFSAERTGGSVSTLTIQRTQQEDSAVYLCASSDPGRGYEQYFGPGTRLTVT.

This clonotype showed up just a few times. The V and J genes are TRBV7-9 and TRBJ1-1; D remains ambiguous. This CDR3 spans 15 amino acids. CDR1 is SEHNR and CDR2 is FQNEAQ in the germline V gene (reference sequence). Trimming removed 6 bases at V and 1 base at J, with 15 bases between. The CDR3: CASSQPRRKNTEAFF. The CDR3 bases are TGTGCCAGCAGTCAACCTCGGCGGAAGAACACTGAAGCTTTCTTT.

There are many counts of this clonotype. The V call is TRBV11-2, the J call TRBJ2-1, with TRBD1 identical over 8 bases. After removal of 4 bases from V and 8 bases from J, the junction contained 13 bases not matched to a gene. Germline CDR1 reads SGHAT; CDR2 reads FQNNGV. The CDR3 is 16 residues long. In nucleotides, the CDR3 is TGTGCCAGCAGCTGGGCCCTCAGGGGGCGCGGGGATGAGCAGTTCTTC. As protein: CASSWALRGRGDEQFF.

Many counts were recorded for this clonotype. A read error may account for a junction end that differs from germline. The genes are TRBV19 and TRBJ2-7; TRBD1 matches 9 bases. This CDR3 has 14 amino acids. Germline CDR1 reads LNHDA; CDR2 reads SQIVND (reference sequence). The CDR3 bases are TGCGCCAGCAGCACTGGGACAGGGAGTTACGAGCAGTACTTC. It translates to CASSTGTGSYEQYF.

This clonotype was observed a few times. This chain joins TRBV15 and TRBJ2-7; possible D gene TRBD2, 6 bases. Between the trimmed V and J ends, which lost 4 bases and 5 bases, there was a span of 18 bases. The CDR3 has 15 residues. Germline loops: CDR1 LNHNV, CDR2 YYDKDF (reference sequence). The CDR3 sequence: CATSNHDRGTHEQYF. Written as DNA, the CDR3 is TGTGCCACCAGCAATCATGACCGGGGGACTCACGAGCAGTACTTC.

This clonotype appeared a few times. The chain links TRBV19 to TRBJ2-3; TRBD1 aligns across 10 bases. The trim removed 9 bases at V and 1 base at J, leaving 4 bases unmatched. CDR1 is LNHDA and CDR2 is SQIVND in the germline V gene (reference sequence). CDR3 length: 14 residues. This CDR3 reads CASGGTGGTDTQYF. CDR3 sequence (DNA): TGTGCCAGCGGAGGGACAGGGGGCACAGATACGCAGTATTTT. Combining the CDR3 with reference TRBV19 and TRBJ2-3 gives the whole variable domain DGGITQSPKYLFRKEGQNVTLSCEQNLNHDAMYWYRQDPGQGLRLIYYSQIVNDFQKGDIAEGYSVSREKKESFPLTVTSAQKNPTAFYLCASGGTGGTDTQYFGPGTRLTVL.

This clonotype was counted many times. CDR3 sequence (DNA): TGCAGTGCACCAAACGAGGACCACACTGAAGCTTTCTTT. Translation gives CSAPNEDHTEAFF. The J gene is TRBJ1-1, the V gene TRBV20-1; no clear D gene. The ends were cut back, 6 bases at V and 3 bases at J, with 14 bases in the middle. Per germline, CDR1 DFQATT and CDR2 SNEGSKA (reference sequence). CDR3 length: 13 amino acids.

This clonotype was observed at least ten times. The rearrangement uses TRBV2 and TRBJ2-5; 11 bases agree with TRBD2. Germline trimming cut 5 bases from V and 4 bases from J; bases unmatched to any gene: 3. Germline CDR1 SNHLY, CDR2 FYNNEI. The CDR3 totals 14 residues. The CDR3 nucleotides read TGTGCCAGCAGTCTACTAGCGGGAGTAGAGACCCAGTACTTC. This codes for CASSLLAGVETQYF.

The chain links TRBV5-1 to TRBJ2-3, with TRBD1 matching 7 bases. The V gene's germline CDR1 is SGHRS and CDR2 YFSETQ. The CDR3 contains 15 residues. The V and J ends lost 4 bases and 2 bases, in that order; junction bases with no gene match: 7. For the CDR3, the DNA is TGCGCCAGCAGCCCGACAGGGATGCCCACAGATACGCAGTATTTT. Its translation is CASSPTGMPTDTQYF.

Ten or more counts support this clonotype. CDR3 in DNA: TGTGCCAGCAGTGCAGGGGGCAGGGGGCGTCTTTCAGAGACCCAGTACTTC. Its translation: CASSAGGRGRLSETQYF. The gene calls are TRBV6-1 and TRBJ2-5; the match to TRBD1 covers 8 bases. The CDR3 sequence is 17 residues long. Germline V CDR1 and CDR2: MNHNS, SASEGT. The J segment lost 4 bases and the V segment lost 4 bases, leaving 14 bases of the junction unmatched.

This chain uses TRBV12-3 or TRBV12-4 with TRBJ1-5, with 7 nucleotides matching TRBD1. V lost 4 bases to trimming and J lost 2 bases; unmatched junction nucleotides: 8. This CDR3 comprises 16 residues. CDR3 amino acids: CASSSNTGTGNQPQHF. Here the CDR3 DNA reads TGTGCCAGCAGTTCTAATACCGGGACAGGCAATCAGCCCCAGCATTTT.

This clonotype was seen a few times. The chain employs TRBV14 and TRBJ2-7, with 7 bases matching TRBD1. The length of the CDR3 is 15 residues. V dropped 1 base and J dropped 1; count of bases not matched to a gene: 4. Germline V lookup: CDR1 SGHDN, CDR2 FVKESK. The chain's CDR3 is CASSQARQGSYEQYF. In nucleotides, the CDR3 is TGTGCCAGCAGCCAAGCTCGACAGGGATCCTACGAGCAGTACTTC.